The 29 T cell receptor beta chains reported below all come from one sample, sequenced in a study of blood T cell repertoires in COVID-19. Libraries were prepared by immunoSEQ multiplex PCR; TCRdb keeps only in-frame clonotypes and omits some of them. The sample holds about 480,000 clones; 88% are singletons and the top ten take approximately 1.8%. The sequencing input was PBMCs or T cells enriched from blood (not recorded which). The receptors originated from a woman between 40 and 50 years old who had recovered from COVID-19.

This clone has only one observation. This chain joins TRBV18 and TRBJ2-7; D unresolved. There are 13 residues in the CDR3. Trimming cost V 3 bases and J 0 bases, with 6 bases left between them. Per germline, CDR1 KGHSH and CDR2 LQKENI. The chain's CDR3 is CASSPGSSYEQYF. The DNA of the CDR3 is TGTGCCAGCTCACCCGGGTCCTCCTACGAGCAGTACTTC.

This clone was seen many times. This sequence joins TRBV6-4 and TRBJ2-3; TRBD1 matches at 9 bases. The CDR3 contains 15 residues. V lost 6 bases, J lost 2 bases, and 6 bases stayed unmatched. Looked up from germline, CDR1 is MRHNA and CDR2 is SNTAGT. CDR3: CASRVGTGPTDTQYF. The CDR3 DNA reads as TGTGCCAGCAGAGTTGGGACAGGGCCCACAGATACGCAGTATTTT.

This chain's CDR3 is CASSLGEVTGNTIYF. CDR3 bases: TGTGCCAGCAGCCTCGGGGAAGTGACTGGAAACACCATATATTTT. This rearrangement joins TRBV7-9 to TRBJ1-3, with D hard to call. The V gene's germline CDR1 is SEHNR and CDR2 FQNEAQ (reference sequence). V lost 5 bases to trimming and J lost 2 bases, with 13 bases between them. This CDR3 is 15 amino acids long.

The V call is TRBV19, the J call TRBJ1-4; no clear D. The V end lost 7 bases, the J end lost 0 bases, and 15 bases lay between the germline ends. The CDR3 runs 16 residues. CDR1 and CDR2 (germline): LNHDA, SQIVND (reference sequence). CDR3 loop: CASKFGIAATNEKLFF. In nucleotides, the CDR3 is TGTGCCAGTAAATTCGGGATTGCCGCAACTAATGAAAAACTGTTTTTT.

The V gene is TRBV5-1, the J gene TRBJ1-2; D might be TRBD1 (6 bases). This CDR3 comprises 14 residues. Germline-derived CDR1 and CDR2 are SGHRS and YFSETQ. V lost 0 bases, J lost 8 bases, and 14 bases lay in between. CDR3 DNA: TGCGCCAGCAGCTTGGGAACAGGGCCGTCCGGCTACACCTTC. Translating it yields CASSLGTGPSGYTF. The complete variable domain, with remaining parts taken from reference TRBV5-1 and TRBJ1-2, reads KAGVTQTPRYLIKTRGQQVTLSCSPISGHRSVSWYQQTPGQGLQFLFEYFSETQRNKGNFPGRFSGRQFSNSRSEMNVSTLELGDSALYLCASSLGTGPSGYTFGSGTRLTVV.

This sequence joins TRBV5-1 and TRBJ2-1; 11 bases line up with TRBD1. The CDR3 is 15 amino acids. Trimming cost V 4 bases and J 6 bases; bases outside gene matches: 6. CDR1 and CDR2 from the germline V gene are SGHRS and YFSETQ. For the CDR3, the DNA is TGCGCCAGCAGCCACGGACAGGGGGCGGTCAATGAGCAGTTCTTC. This sequence encodes CASSHGQGAVNEQFF.

V usage is TRBV25-1 and J usage is TRBJ1-1; D is unresolved. Trimming left V 6 bases short and J 1 base short, with 15 bases between. Germline CDR1 reads MGHDK; CDR2 reads SYGVNS. The CDR3 loop spans 15 amino acids. DNA for the CDR3: TGTGCCAGCAGGTCCTGGGTGGAGGGGAACACTGAAGCTTTCTTT. Translation: CASRSWVEGNTEAFF.

This chain uses TRBV5-1 with TRBJ2-1; 9 positions agree with TRBD2. CDR1 and CDR2 (germline): SGHRS, YFSETQ. Trimming at V came to 1 base and at J to 5 bases, leaving 4 bases not matched to a gene. The CDR3 extends over 15 amino acids. CDR3 sequence: CASSLRTSDNNEQFF. CDR3 DNA sequence: TGCGCCAGCAGCTTGAGGACTAGCGATAACAATGAGCAGTTCTTC.

V usage is TRBV5-5 and J usage is TRBJ1-1, with 9 nucleotides matching TRBD1. Germline trimming cut 4 bases from V and 4 bases from J; bases unmatched to any gene: 5. Germline V gives CDR1 SGHKS, CDR2 YYEKEE (reference sequence). This CDR3 region has 14 residues. CDR3 loop: CASSPGQGVTEAFF. CDR3 DNA: TGTGCCAGCAGCCCGGGACAGGGTGTCACTGAAGCTTTCTTT.

V gene TRBV6-6 combines with J gene TRBJ1-3, with 9 bases fitting TRBD1. V was clipped by 7 bases and J by 0 bases; unmatched bases: 7. This CDR3 is built from 16 residues. Germline V gene lookup returns CDR1 MNHNY and CDR2 SVGAGI (reference sequence). The CDR3 DNA is TGTGCCAGCACCTGGACAGGGGTAAACTCTGGAAACACCATATATTTT. It specifies CASTWTGVNSGNTIYF.

The chain carries TRBV13 and TRBJ1-1; the D is unclear. Germline V gene lookup returns CDR1 PRHDT and CDR2 FYEKMQ (reference sequence). Trimming took 0 bases from V and 4 from J, leaving 9 bases between them. This CDR3 has 14 residues. This chain's CDR3 is CASSLGVVATEAFF. In DNA form, the CDR3 reads TGTGCCAGCAGCTTAGGGGTTGTGGCCACTGAAGCTTTCTTT.

DNA for the CDR3: TGTGCCAGCAGTTACCGACTAGCGGGAGGGGCCTCCTACGAGCAGTACTTC. Translating it yields CASSYRLAGGASYEQYF. The V gene is TRBV27, the J gene TRBJ2-7; 14 nucleotides agree with TRBD2. CDR1 is MNHEY, CDR2 SMNVEV, per germline (reference sequence). The CDR3 is 17 amino acids. The V segment lost 4 bases and the J segment 0 bases; nucleotides outside the gene matches: 5.

This chain joins TRBV29-1 and TRBJ2-3, with TRBD2 matching over 10 bases. V gave up 2 bases and J gave up 0 bases; unmatched junction bases: 14. In germline, CDR1 is SQVTM, CDR2 ANQGSEA. The CDR3 loop spans 19 amino acids. This CDR3 is CSVELGGLAAPLSTDTQYF. In DNA, the CDR3 is TGCAGCGTTGAATTGGGAGGACTAGCGGCACCACTAAGCACAGATACGCAGTATTTT.

The chain has TRBV7-6 and TRBJ2-7; 7 positions match TRBD2. Germline CDR1 is SGHVS and CDR2 is FNYEAQ. CDR3 length: 15 amino acids. Unmatched junction bases numbered 10, after V lost 8 bases and J lost 0 bases. CDR3 residues: CASALMGGSSYEQYF. CDR3 coding DNA: TGTGCCAGCGCGCTTATGGGAGGGAGCTCCTACGAGCAGTACTTC.

V and J are TRBV30 and TRBJ2-1, with TRBD1 identical over 9 bases. The CDR3 consists of 15 residues. CDR1 GTSNPN and CDR2 SVGIG come from the germline V gene (reference sequence). Trimming cost V 4 bases and J 0 bases; bases outside gene matches: 4. CDR3 nucleotides: TGTGCCTGGACCCCGGGACAGGGCTCCTACAATGAGCAGTTCTTC. Translation: CAWTPGQGSYNEQFF.

In regard to this clone: Other DNA sequences of this sample code for an identical CDR3. This sequence joins TRBV18 and TRBJ1-1; perhaps TRBD1 as D (5 bases). In germline, CDR1 is KGHSH, CDR2 LQKENI. This CDR3 has 14 residues. Trimming cost V 2 bases and J 3 bases, with 10 bases left between them. Here the CDR3 DNA reads TGTGCCAGCTCACCAAGCGGGGGTGACACTGAAGCTTTCTTT. It specifies CASSPSGGDTEAFF.

The chain is built from TRBV5-5 and TRBJ2-7, with 9 positions matching TRBD2. Germline V gene data show CDR1 as SGHKS and CDR2 as YYEKEE (reference sequence). This CDR3 contains 17 residues. J lost 2 bases, V lost 4 bases, and 13 bases had no gene match. The CDR3 DNA sequence: TGTGCCAGCAGCCGGGACAGTGGACTAGCGTCAGCCTACGAGCAGTACTTC. Encoded protein: CASSRDSGLASAYEQYF.

This clone was seen just once. The chain carries TRBV10-3 and TRBJ2-3; a possible D gene is TRBD1 (6 bases). The CDR3 sequence is 15 residues long. Trimming cost V 5 bases and J 1 base, with 13 bases left between them. CDR1 is ENHRY, CDR2 SYGVKD, per germline. The CDR3 loop reads CAISITGWGTDTQYF. CDR3 bases: TGTGCCATCAGTATTACAGGGTGGGGCACAGATACGCAGTATTTT.

The chain uses TRBV11-3 and TRBJ2-5; 8 bases line up with TRBD1. CDR3 length: 15 amino acids. Germline assignment: CDR1 SGHNT and CDR2 YENEEA. Trimming took 8 bases from V and 5 from J; bases not matched to a gene: 13. The CDR3 is CASGDRPTPLETQYF. The CDR3 coding sequence is TGTGCCAGCGGGGACAGGCCTACCCCCCTGGAGACCCAGTACTTC.

The rearrangement links TRBV11-2 to TRBJ2-1; the match to TRBD2 covers 10 bases. J gave up 6 bases and V 1 base, and 6 bases lay outside the gene matches. Germline CDR1 SGHAT, CDR2 FQNNGV. This CDR3 contains 16 residues. The CDR3 sequence: CASSLVGAGGVNEQFF. CDR3 DNA sequence: TGTGCCAGCAGCTTAGTTGGAGCGGGAGGGGTCAATGAGCAGTTCTTC.

The chain combines TRBV19 with TRBJ1-5, with D maybe TRBD1 (6 bases). The CDR3 is 15 residues long. Germline CDR1 is LNHDA and CDR2 is SQIVND (reference sequence). V lost 3 bases to trimming and J lost 5 bases, with 14 bases between them. The CDR3 loop reads CASSIWGQYYQPQHF. In DNA, the CDR3 is TGTGCCAGTAGTATTTGGGGACAATACTATCAGCCCCAGCATTTT. The whole variable domain, filled in from reference TRBV19 and TRBJ1-5, reads DGGITQSPKYLFRKEGQNVTLSCEQNLNHDAMYWYRQDPGQGLRLIYYSQIVNDFQKGDIAEGYSVSREKKESFPLTVTSAQKNPTAFYLCASSIWGQYYQPQHFGDGTRLSIL.

Remarks on this clone: Additional DNA sequences in this sample encode the identical CDR3. The chain links TRBV3-1 (or the pseudogene TRBV3-2) to TRBJ1-1; D may be TRBD1 (6 bases). Trimming left V 1 base short and J 5 bases short, with 11 bases between. The CDR3 runs 14 residues. CDR1 and CDR2 from the germline V gene are LGHDT and YNNKEL (reference sequence). This chain's CDR3 is CASSQAGVGTEAFF. In DNA, the CDR3 is TGTGCCAGCAGCCAAGCAGGGGTGGGGACTGAAGCTTTCTTT.

This chain joins TRBV29-1 and TRBJ1-1, with D tentatively TRBD1 (5 bases). Germline V lookup: CDR1 SQVTM, CDR2 ANQGSEA. The CDR3 has 15 amino acids. V lost 3 bases to trimming and J lost 0 bases, with 14 bases between them. CDR3 coding DNA: TGCAGCGTTGAGTGGGGAGGACAAGTGAACACTGAAGCTTTCTTT. It codes for CSVEWGGQVNTEAFF.

The rearrangement uses TRBV4-3 and TRBJ1-2; the D gene is possibly TRBD1 (5 bases). Germline CDR1 and CDR2: LGHNA and YSLEER. The CDR3 has 15 amino acids. The germline V and J ends were trimmed by 0 bases and 5 bases, with 13 bases remaining between them. CDR3 loop: CASSQDGAASYGYTF. CDR3 DNA sequence: TGCGCCAGCAGCCAAGATGGGGCAGCTAGTTATGGCTACACCTTC.

The chain combines TRBV14 with TRBJ2-1, with D uncertain. The CDR3 loop spans 13 amino acids. V lost 0 bases and J 8 bases, leaving 8 bases between the germline ends. In germline, CDR1 is SGHDN, CDR2 FVKESK. CDR3 in DNA: TGTGCCAGCAGCCAAGATCCTCCGGATGAGCAGTTCTTC. Translated: CASSQDPPDEQFF. Looking up the rest from reference TRBV14 and TRBJ2-1 gives the full variable domain: EAGVTQFPSHSVIEKGQTVTLRCDPISGHDNLYWYRRVMGKEIKFLLHFVKESKQDESGMPNNRFLAERTGGTYSTLKVQPAELEDSGVYFCASSQDPPDEQFFGPGTRLTVL.

This clone was counted a single time. V gene TRBV28 combines with J gene TRBJ1-5; D is unclear. The V end was cut by 9 bases, the J end by 5 bases, with 11 bases between. CDR1 and CDR2 (germline): MDHEN, SYDVKM. This CDR3 has 12 amino acids. The CDR3 reads CASRTLDQPQHF. CDR3 sequence (DNA): TGTGCCAGTCGGACTCTAGATCAGCCCCAGCATTTT.

V gene TRBV4-2 combines with J gene TRBJ1-1; D may be TRBD1 (6 bases). The CDR3 is 15 amino acids. CDR1 LGHNA and CDR2 YNFKEQ come from the germline V gene. V lost 6 bases and J lost 4, with 18 bases in between. This CDR3 reads CASSYDRSKSTEAFF. CDR3 sequence (DNA): TGTGCCAGCAGTTACGACAGGTCCAAAAGCACTGAAGCTTTCTTT.

V usage is TRBV15 and J usage is TRBJ2-7; D ambiguous. Trimming took off 0 bases at V and 6 bases at J, with 15 bases between the two ends. This CDR3 has 15 amino acids. Germline V gene sequence: CDR1 LNHNV, CDR2 YYDKDF (reference sequence). CDR3 residues: CATSRDYQARREQYF. As DNA, the CDR3 is TGTGCCACCAGCAGAGATTACCAGGCCAGACGCGAGCAGTACTTC.

CDR3 residues: CASSTRGAQTGELFF. In DNA, the CDR3 is TGTGCCAGCAGCACACGCGGGGCCCAGACCGGGGAGCTGTTTTTT. V and J are TRBV7-9 and TRBJ2-2; D is possibly TRBD2 (6 bases). Germline CDR1 reads SEHNR; CDR2 reads FQNEAQ (reference sequence). The CDR3 loop spans 15 amino acids. The V gene lost 5 bases and the J gene lost 5 bases, with 15 bases spanning the gap.